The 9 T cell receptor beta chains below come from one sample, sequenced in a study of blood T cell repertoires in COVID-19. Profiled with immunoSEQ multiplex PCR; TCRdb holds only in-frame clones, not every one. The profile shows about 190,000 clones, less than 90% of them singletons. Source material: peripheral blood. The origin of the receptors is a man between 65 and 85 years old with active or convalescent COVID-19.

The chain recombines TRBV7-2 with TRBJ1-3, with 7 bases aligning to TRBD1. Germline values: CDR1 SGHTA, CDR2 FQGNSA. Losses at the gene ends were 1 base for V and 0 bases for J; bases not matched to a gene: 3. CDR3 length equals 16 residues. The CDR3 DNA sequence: TGTGCCAGCAGCTTAGTGGGACAGAGCTCTGGAAACACCATATATTTT. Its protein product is CASSLVGQSSGNTIYF.

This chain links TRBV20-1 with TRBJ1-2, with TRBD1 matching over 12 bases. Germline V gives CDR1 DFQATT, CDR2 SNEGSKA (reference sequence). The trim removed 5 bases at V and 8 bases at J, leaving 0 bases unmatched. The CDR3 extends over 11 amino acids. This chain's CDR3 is CSAGTGGGYTF. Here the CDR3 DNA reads TGCAGTGCTGGGACAGGGGGCGGCTACACCTTC.

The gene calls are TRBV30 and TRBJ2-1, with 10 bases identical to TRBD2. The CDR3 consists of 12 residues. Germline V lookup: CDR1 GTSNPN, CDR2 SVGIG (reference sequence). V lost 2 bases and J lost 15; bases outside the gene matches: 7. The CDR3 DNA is TGTGCCTGGAGTTTGAGCGGGGGGGCGAGGTTCTTC. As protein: CAWSLSGGARFF.

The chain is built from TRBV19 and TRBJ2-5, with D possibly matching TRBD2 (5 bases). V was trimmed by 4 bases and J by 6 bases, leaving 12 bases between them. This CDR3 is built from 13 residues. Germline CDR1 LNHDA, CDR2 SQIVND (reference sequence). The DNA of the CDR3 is TGTGCCAGTAGTACCGAGGGTAGTAAGACCCAGTACTTC. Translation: CASSTEGSKTQYF.

CDR3 in amino acids: CASSLGARFGGFNEKLFF. CDR3 sequence (DNA): TGTGCCAGCAGCTTAGGTGCACGATTTGGAGGATTTAATGAAAAACTGTTTTTT. This chain links TRBV7-2 with TRBJ1-4; D remains ambiguous. V gave up 1 base and J gave up 4 bases, with 19 bases separating them. The length of the CDR3 is 18 residues. CDR1 is SGHTA, CDR2 FQGNSA, per germline.

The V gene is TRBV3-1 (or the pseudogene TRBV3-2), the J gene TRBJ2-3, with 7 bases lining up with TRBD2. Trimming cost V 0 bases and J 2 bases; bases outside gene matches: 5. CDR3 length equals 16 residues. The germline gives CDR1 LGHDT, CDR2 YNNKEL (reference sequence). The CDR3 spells CASSQDVSGFTDTQYF. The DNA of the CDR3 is TGTGCCAGCAGCCAAGATGTTAGCGGGTTCACAGATACGCAGTATTTT.

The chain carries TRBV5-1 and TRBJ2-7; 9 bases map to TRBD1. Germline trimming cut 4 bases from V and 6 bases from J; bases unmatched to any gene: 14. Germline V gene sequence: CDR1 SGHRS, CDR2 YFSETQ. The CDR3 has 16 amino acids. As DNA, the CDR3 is TGCGCCAGCAGCCCAGAACCCCCAGGGACAGGGAGCGAGCAGTACTTC. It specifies CASSPEPPGTGSEQYF.

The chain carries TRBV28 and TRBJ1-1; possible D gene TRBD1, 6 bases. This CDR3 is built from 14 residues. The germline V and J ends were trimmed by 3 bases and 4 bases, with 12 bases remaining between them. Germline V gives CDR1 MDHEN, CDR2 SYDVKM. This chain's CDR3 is CASSFALTGTEAFF. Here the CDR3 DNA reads TGTGCCAGCAGTTTCGCCTTGACAGGCACTGAAGCTTTCTTT.

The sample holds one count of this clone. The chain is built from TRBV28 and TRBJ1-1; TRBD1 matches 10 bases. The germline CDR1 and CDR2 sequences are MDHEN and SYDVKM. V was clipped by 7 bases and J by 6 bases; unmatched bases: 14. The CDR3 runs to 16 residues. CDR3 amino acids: CASIILSGTGASEAFF. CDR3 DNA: TGTGCCAGCATTATTCTATCAGGGACAGGGGCTTCTGAAGCTTTCTTT.